The 17 T cell receptor beta chains below all came from one sample that was sequenced in a study of cytotoxic CD8 clonotypes in ibrutinib-treated CLL (dated by TCRdb to the early 2020s). The intended sense of this specimen's time point label: around 25 months on ibrutinib. Preparation of the library involved the immunoSEQ multiplex PCR assay. Not all clones reach the TCRdb copy of this immuneACCESS table, which keeps in-frame sequences only. Checked studies attribute under half of the gap to unresolved V genes and leave the rest unexplained. The sample yields 150,000 to 250,000 clones; around 72% were counted once. The ten largest clones represent under 15% of the sample. The sample was PBMCs, taken after 24 months of ibrutinib treatment. Source of these receptors: a human donor with chronic lymphocytic leukemia.

This clone was counted a few times. This chain connects TRBV27 to TRBJ1-5, with D perhaps TRBD1 (6 bases). Trimming removed 2 bases at V and 2 bases at J, with 10 bases between. Germline-derived CDR1 and CDR2 are MNHEY and SMNVEV (reference sequence). The CDR3 has 15 residues. The CDR3 loop reads CASSLTQGGNQPQHF. DNA for the CDR3: TGTGCCAGCAGTTTAACACAGGGTGGCAATCAGCCCCAGCATTTT.

This chain connects TRBV6-5 to TRBJ2-7, with 7 nucleotides matching TRBD1. Germline lookup yields CDR1 MNHEY and CDR2 SVGAGI. The CDR3 totals 15 residues. The trim removed 0 bases at V and 5 bases at J, leaving 7 bases unmatched. The CDR3 is CASSYSSTGDHEQYF. The CDR3 DNA is TGTGCCAGCAGTTACTCCTCTACAGGGGACCACGAGCAGTACTTC.

There are a few counts of this clone. The rearrangement joins TRBV6-5 to TRBJ2-7; D not resolved. The germline CDR1 and CDR2 sequences are MNHEY and SVGAGI. CDR3 size: 11 residues. The V gene lost 5 bases and the J gene lost 7 bases, with 9 bases spanning the gap. CDR3: CASSDSREQYF. The CDR3 nucleotides read TGTGCCAGCAGTGATTCGCGGGAGCAGTACTTC.

The chain employs TRBV9 and TRBJ2-1; D perhaps matches TRBD2 (6 bases). V shed 2 bases and J shed 8 bases, with 17 bases lying between them. CDR1 is SGDLS, CDR2 YYNGEE, per germline. The CDR3 is 15 residues long. CDR3 in DNA: TGTGCCAGCAGCGTTGCCGGGAGTGGGGGGTATGAGCAGTTCTTC. This encodes CASSVAGSGGYEQFF.

This chain uses TRBV9 with TRBJ2-5; 12 bases agree with TRBD2. Losses at the gene ends were 10 bases for V and 5 bases for J; bases not matched to a gene: 12. Per germline, CDR1 SGDLS and CDR2 YYNGEE. This CDR3 region has 15 residues. This chain's CDR3 is CAPGLAGGWRETQYF. CDR3 nucleotides: TGTGCCCCGGGGCTAGCGGGAGGGTGGCGGGAGACCCAGTACTTC.

This chain uses TRBV18 with TRBJ2-7; no clear D. This CDR3 comprises 12 residues. Germline CDR1 and CDR2: KGHSH and LQKENI. The V end lost 2 bases, the J end lost 7 bases, and 9 bases lay between the germline ends. The CDR3 DNA sequence: TGTGCCAGCTCACCAGCCGTTGGGGAGCAGTACTTC. Amino acid sequence: CASSPAVGEQYF. Looking up the rest from reference TRBV18 and TRBJ2-7 gives the full variable domain: NAGVMQNPRHLVRRRGQEARLRCSPMKGHSHVYWYRQLPEEGLKFMVYLQKENIIDESGMPKERFSAEFPKEGPSILRIQQVVRGDSAAYFCASSPAVGEQYFGPGTRLTVT.

This clone has only a few counts. This chain links TRBV5-1 with TRBJ2-2; D is perhaps TRBD1 (5 bases). V shed 1 base and J shed 1 base, with 8 bases lying between them. Germline-derived CDR1 and CDR2 are SGHRS and YFSETQ. This CDR3 contains 15 residues. CDR3 amino acids: CASSLQGQNTGELFF. The CDR3 DNA sequence: TGCGCCAGCAGCTTGCAGGGCCAGAACACCGGGGAGCTGTTTTTT.

This chain links TRBV7-2 with TRBJ2-3; TRBD2 matches 12 bases. The CDR3 is made up of 18 amino acids. J gave up 6 bases and V 2 bases, and 12 bases lay outside the gene matches. Germline V gives CDR1 SGHTA, CDR2 FQGNSA. CDR3 coding DNA: TGTGCCAGCAGCTTATATAGTCGACTAGCGGGAGCAGGTGATACGCAGTATTTT. Its protein is CASSLYSRLAGAGDTQYF.

This sequence joins TRBV2 and TRBJ1-3; tentatively, D is TRBD1 (5 bases). V lost 9 bases, J lost 0 bases, and 21 bases lay in between. The CDR3 runs to 17 residues. CDR1 and CDR2 (germline): SNHLY, FYNNEI. CDR3 residues: CASQGDLTDFSGNTIYF. The DNA of the CDR3 is TGTGCCAGTCAGGGCGACTTGACCGACTTCTCTGGAAACACCATATATTTT.

This clone was counted between two and nine times. The chain carries TRBV11-3 and TRBJ2-2; D remains ambiguous. The CDR3 covers 15 residues. CDR1 is SGHNT, CDR2 YENEEA, per germline. Trimming removed 5 bases at V and 0 bases at J, with 10 bases between. In DNA form, the CDR3 reads TGTGCCAGCAGCATAGGTCTCCCGAACACCGGGGAGCTGTTTTTT. This gives the protein CASSIGLPNTGELFF.

V is TRBV5-1 and J is TRBJ2-1; D assignment may be TRBD1 or TRBD2 (6 bases each). V shed 2 bases and J shed 9 bases, with 27 bases lying between them. CDR1 is SGHRS, CDR2 YFSETQ, per germline. The CDR3 is made up of 18 amino acids. CDR3 sequence reads: CASSFEGGGLKTSGEQFF. DNA for the CDR3: TGCGCCAGCAGCTTTGAGGGGGGAGGACTAAAGACCAGCGGTGAGCAGTTCTTC.

This clone came up once. The V gene is TRBV28, the J gene TRBJ2-7, with D possibly matching TRBD2 (6 bases). In germline, CDR1 is MDHEN, CDR2 SYDVKM. This CDR3 is built from 15 residues. Trimming took 6 bases from V and 0 from J, leaving 15 bases between them. The CDR3 DNA sequence: TGTGCCAGCAGAGGCCGCGGGGCAAGCTCCTACGAGCAGTACTTC. Amino acid sequence: CASRGRGASSYEQYF.

The chain recombines TRBV28 with TRBJ1-1, with 7 nucleotides matching TRBD1. V was clipped by 6 bases and J by 0 bases; unmatched bases: 7. CDR1 is MDHEN, CDR2 SYDVKM, per germline. The CDR3 extends over 15 amino acids. CDR3: CASRPTGEVNTEAFF. CDR3 sequence (DNA): TGTGCCAGCAGGCCAACAGGGGAGGTGAACACTGAAGCTTTCTTT.

The J gene is TRBJ1-2, the V gene TRBV5-4; D is possibly TRBD1 (5 bases). Germline V lookup: CDR1 SGHNT, CDR2 YYREEE (reference sequence). This CDR3 contains 15 residues. Trimming cost V 0 bases and J 4 bases, with 13 bases left between them. The CDR3 here is CASSLAKTDVYGYTF. CDR3 nucleotide sequence: TGTGCCAGCAGCTTGGCCAAGACAGACGTCTATGGCTACACCTTC.

The V call is TRBV5-6, the J call TRBJ1-2, with TRBD1 as a possible D gene (6 bases). CDR3 length: 16 amino acids. Per germline, CDR1 SGHDT and CDR2 YYEEEE. Trimming took off 6 bases at V and 0 bases at J, with 18 bases between the two ends. The CDR3 loop is CASTRGGHRANYGYTF. The CDR3 bases are TGTGCCAGCACGCGCGGGGGGCATCGAGCTAACTATGGCTACACCTTC.

CDR3 region: CASRAGTGRNTEAFF. The CDR3 nucleotides read TGTGCCAGCCGCGCAGGGACAGGTCGGAACACTGAAGCTTTCTTT. V usage is TRBV6-1 and J usage is TRBJ1-1, with 8 bases fitting TRBD1. Per germline, CDR1 MNHNS and CDR2 SASEGT. The V and J ends lost 8 bases and 1 base, in that order; junction bases with no gene match: 9. CDR3 length: 15 residues.

CDR3 protein: CASSTMSSGANVLTF. The CDR3 DNA reads TGTGCCAGCAGTACTATGTCCTCTGGGGCCAACGTCCTGACTTTC. This chain joins TRBV6-5 and TRBJ2-6; D unclear. V was shortened by 5 bases and J by 0 bases, with 8 bases between the two germline ends. The CDR3 loop spans 15 amino acids. Germline CDR1 is MNHEY and CDR2 is SVGAGI.